The next 6 T cell receptor beta chains were all read from a single sample in a study of graft-versus-host responses after intestinal transplantation. Measured with immunoSEQ multiplex PCR; TCRdb has only the in-frame clones, and not every one. Here the sample spans about 71,000 clones, about 92% being singletons. What these receptors recognize is not known. The sample here was unstimulated CD8+ T cells sorted from spleen or lymph node cells, taken before intestinal transplant. The receptor source for this set is a human donor who received an intestinal transplant.

This clone was detected only once. J is TRBJ1-1 and V is TRBV7-3; D is uncertain. The germline V gene has CDR1 SGHTA and CDR2 FQGTGA. The V end was cut by 1 base, the J end by 4 bases, with 7 bases between. The CDR3 loop spans 13 amino acids. The CDR3 bases are TGTGCCAGCAGCTTAATAGCGAGCACTGAAGCTTTCTTT. This translates into CASSLIASTEAFF.

The chain carries TRBV6-1 and TRBJ2-3; 7 bases fit TRBD2. The length of the CDR3 is 16 residues. The V gene's germline CDR1 is MNHNS and CDR2 SASEGT. J gave up 5 bases and V 1 base, and 9 bases lay outside the gene matches. The CDR3 sequence: CASSEGPSGVGDTQYF. CDR3 nucleotide sequence: TGTGCCAGCAGTGAAGGGCCCAGCGGGGTGGGAGATACGCAGTATTTT.

The V call is TRBV11-2, the J call TRBJ2-7, with unresolved D. The V gene's germline CDR1 is SGHAT and CDR2 FQNNGV. This CDR3 contains 13 residues. V lost 0 bases to trimming and J lost 1 base, with 4 bases between them. CDR3 loop: CASSLDPSYEQYF. The CDR3 nucleotides read TGTGCCAGCAGCTTAGACCCTTCCTACGAGCAGTACTTC.

CDR3 amino acids: CASRGGHNQPQHF. The CDR3 nucleotides read TGTGCCAGCAGGGGAGGGCACAATCAGCCCCAGCATTTT. The chain couples TRBV11-2 to TRBJ1-5; D uncertain. Germline-derived CDR1 and CDR2 are SGHAT and FQNNGV. CDR3 length: 13 residues. V lost 6 bases, J lost 3 bases, and 9 bases lay in between.

The chain carries TRBV7-9 and TRBJ1-3; 12 nucleotides line up with TRBD1. J was trimmed by 4 bases and V by 4 bases; bases with no gene match: 5. Per germline, CDR1 SEHNR and CDR2 FQNEAQ (reference sequence). This CDR3 contains 16 residues. CDR3 protein: CASSSGTGGEGNTIYF. CDR3 bases: TGTGCCAGCAGCTCCGGGACAGGGGGCGAAGGAAACACCATATATTTT. Full variable domain (outside the CDR3, taken from reference TRBV7-9 and TRBJ1-3): DTGVSQNPRHKITKRGQNVTFRCDPISEHNRLYWYRQTLGQGPEFLTYFQNEAQLEKSRLLSDRFSAERPKGSFSTLEIQRTEQGDSAMYLCASSSGTGGEGNTIYFGEGSWLTVV.

The chain recombines TRBV5-1 with TRBJ1-1; no clear D gene. Looked up from germline, CDR1 is SGHRS and CDR2 is YFSETQ. Trimming removed 0 bases from V and 0 bases from J, with 6 bases in between. This CDR3 is 14 amino acids long. CDR3 sequence reads: CASSLGDMNTEAFF. DNA of the CDR3: TGCGCCAGCAGCTTGGGAGACATGAACACTGAAGCTTTCTTT.